These T cell receptor beta chains were read from a single sample in a study of cytomegalovirus exposure and HLA in healthy donors. TCRdb's copy holds only in-frame clones and misses some; the assay was immunoSEQ multiplex PCR. The sample has some 120,000 clones, around three quarters seen once. Sequencing was done on a sample of PBMCs. Source of these receptors: a man between 18 and 35 years old in good health and CMV-seropositive. Each CDR3 is given with its conserved first and last residue. Each record gives: V gene, clone size, D gene, J gene, CDR3 DNA, CDR3 protein. A D gene is named only where the DNA matches it firmly. Clone size is not always given. Where it is, it says once, few, many or a class for expanded clones.

TRBV9,once,TRBD1,TRBJ2-1,TGTGCCAGCAGCGCCCTGGGGACAGTCAGCTACAATGAGCAGTTCTTC,CASSALGTVSYNEQFF
TRBV6-5,.,TRBD1,TRBJ2-7,TGTGCCAGCGGGAGTAGGGACAGGGCCTACGAGCAGTACTTC,CASGSRDRAYEQYF
TRBV7-9,.,.,TRBJ1-1,TGTTCCAGCAGCTTAGAGAACGGAGCTTTCTTT,CSSSLENGAFF
TRBV29-1,.,.,TRBJ1-2,TGCAGCGTTGAACCGGACACGCACGTGAAGGGCTACACCTTC,CSVEPDTHVKGYTF
TRBV30,.,.,TRBJ1-1,TGTGCCTGGAGTCTGAGGGTGTGGGCTGAAGCTTTCTTT,CAWSLRVWAEAFF
TRBV25-1,.,TRBD1,TRBJ2-5,TGTGCCAGCAGTGAAGCGGGGACAGGGGGCCAAGAGACCCAGTACTTC,CASSEAGTGGQETQYF
TRBV27,.,.,TRBJ2-7,TGTGCCAGCAGTCAGGGGGGTTCCTACGAGCAGTACTTC,CASSQGGSYEQYF
TRBV27,.,TRBD1,TRBJ1-6,TGTGCCAGCAGTCCCCAACGACAGGGATACCGTAATTCACCCCTCCACTTT,CASSPQRQGYRNSPLHF
TRBV7-6,.,TRBD1,TRBJ1-4,TGTGCCAGCAGCTTAAGCCAGGGGGTTAGGGAAAAACTGTTTTTT,CASSLSQGVREKLFF
TRBV10-3,.,TRBD1,TRBJ1-6,TGTGCCATCAGTGAAGCCGGGACAGGAGGTTCACCCCTCCACTTT,CAISEAGTGGSPLHF
TRBV7-2,few,.,TRBJ2-1,TGTGCCAGCAGCCGTATCGGACTTCTAAACAATGAGCAGTTCTTC,CASSRIGLLNNEQFF
TRBV2,once,.,TRBJ2-2,TGTGCCACCCTGGGAGGACAATTTTCCACCGGGGAGCTGTTTTTT,CATLGGQFSTGELFF
TRBV4-1,.,TRBD1,TRBJ1-2,TGCGCCAGCAGCCAGTTTACAGGGGGCTATGGCTACACCTTC,CASSQFTGGYGYTF
TRBV6-5,.,TRBD1,TRBJ1-6,TGTGCCAGCAGTTACCGAAACAGGGGGAGGAGATCACCCCTCCACTTT,CASSYRNRGRRSPLHF
TRBV10-3,.,TRBD2,TRBJ2-3,TGTGCCATCAAACCGGGACTAGCGGGACCGGGGAACACAGATACGCAGTATTTT,CAIKPGLAGPGNTDTQYF
TRBV6-5,.,TRBD1,TRBJ1-5,TGTGCCAGCAGTAGGACAGGGGCACGCAATCAGCCCCAGCATTTT,CASSRTGARNQPQHF